These T cell receptor beta chains were read from a single sample in a study of shared clonotypes between healthy human individuals. The data were produced by immunoSEQ multiplex PCR, yet TCRdb's version contains in-frame clones alone and is incomplete. This sample has almost 700,000 clones, with about 90% found just once. The source material was naive CD8+ T cells sorted from blood. The receptor source for this set is a young man in good health. The conserved cysteine and the conserved F or W are not part of the CDR3 here. The order of the fields is J gene, clone size, V gene, CDR3 protein. Clone size is stated in some rows and not others, as once, few, many or a class when expanded.

TRBJ1-2	-	TRBV7-9	ASSFTGDYGYT
TRBJ2-5	-	TRBV5-4	ASSTAGAKETQY
TRBJ2-5	-	TRBV28	ASSFGTGGTGETQY
TRBJ1-1	-	TRBV6-5	ASSYGGGGDAEAF
TRBJ1-2	-	TRBV19	ASSIGSVPDNYGYT
TRBJ2-7	-	TRBV27	ASSVLTGDDEQY
TRBJ2-7	-	TRBV1	TNPRTSGSLYEQY
TRBJ2-5	-	TRBV27	ASSSSWRGPETQY
TRBJ2-1	once	TRBV21-1	ASSQTPDRGYNEQF
TRBJ2-6	-	TRBV11-2	ASSGGSGANVLT
TRBJ2-7	-	TRBV27	ASSLLPPGPRDEQY
TRBJ2-2	-	TRBV29-1	SVETPNTGELF
TRBJ1-2	-	TRBV5-8	ASSLAGVGYGYT
TRBJ2-6	-	TRBV7-8	ASSKRGLASGANVLT
TRBJ2-2	-	TRBV7-6	ASSLSGAGELF
TRBJ2-7	few	TRBV5-1	ASTTYEQY